The entry below describes one TCR beta chain. This record comes from a study of identifying expanded T cells in peripheral blood. The CDR3 length is 16 residues. The V gene's germline CDR1 is SGDLS and CDR2 YYNGEE. Trimming removed 4 bases from V and 0 bases from J; junction bases left unmatched: 3. Here immunoSEQ multiplex PCR was the method, and the copy in TCRdb shows in-frame clones only, minus some. The profile shows around 76,000 clones, approximately 87% of them singletons. No infections or other immune events were documented during collection. Input material: blood. The TCR sequence derives from a person aged 18 to 75 in good health. This sequence joins TRBV9 and TRBJ2-5; TRBD2 matches at 13 bases. The DNA of the CDR3 is TGTGCCAGCAGCTCGGGACTAGCGGGGTACCAAGAGACCCAGTACTTC. Its protein is CASSSGLAGYQETQYF.